These 8 T cell receptor beta chains came from one sample sequenced in a study of neurological immune-mediated disorders. TCRdb re-analysed the 5' RACE reads in MiXCR, keeping a single row per CDR3 protein. The repertoire has about 20,000 distinct CDR3 sequences, 2.6% of them found once; the top ten carry about 5.5%. The sequenced material came from PBMCs. The receptors derive from a woman younger than 30 with multiple sclerosis.

This clonotype was observed at least ten times. This chain connects TRBV10-3 to TRBJ2-1, with D maybe TRBD2 (6 bases). This CDR3 region has 11 residues. V lost 8 bases, J lost 9 bases, and 11 bases lay in between. The germline V gene has CDR1 ENHRY and CDR2 SYGVKD. The CDR3 nucleotides read TGTGCCATCTTCGTGGGGGGTGAGCAGTTCTTC. It specifies CAIFVGGEQFF.

Within the sample, this clonotype is medium-sized. CDR3 sequence: CASSDQGGQPQHF. In nucleotides, the CDR3 is TGCGCCAGCAGTGACCAGGGAGGTCAGCCCCAGCATTTT. The V gene is TRBV10-2, the J gene TRBJ1-5; perhaps TRBD1 as D (5 bases). Germline V gives CDR1 WSHSY, CDR2 SAAADI. CDR3 length: 13 amino acids. Trimming took off 3 bases at V and 6 bases at J, with 9 bases between the two ends.

The sample holds many counts of this clonotype. The chain is built from TRBV5-1 and TRBJ1-5, with 7 bases that match TRBD1. This CDR3 region has 16 residues. V gave up 2 bases and J gave up 1 base; unmatched junction bases: 6. Germline V lookup: CDR1 SGHRS, CDR2 YFSETQ. This chain's CDR3 is CASSLTTGTSNQPQHF. CDR3 nucleotides: TGCGCCAGCAGCTTAACGACAGGGACCAGCAATCAGCCCCAGCATTTT.

This clonotype was detected a few times. The CDR3 does not close with the conserved phenylalanine or tryptophan, likely indicating a read error. CDR3 nucleotides: TGTGCCAGCAGCGAGCTGTGGGGCTACACCAAC. Translation gives CASSELWGYTN. The V and J genes are TRBV28 and TRBJ1-2; D remains unclear. Germline assignment: CDR1 MDHEN and CDR2 SYDVKM. The CDR3 has 11 residues. V lost 6 bases and J 8 bases, leaving 10 bases between the germline ends.

V gene TRBV2 combines with J gene TRBJ1-2, with D unclear. The CDR3 is 16 amino acids. Germline V gene sequence: CDR1 SNHLY, CDR2 FYNNEI. V gave up 0 bases and J gave up 4 bases, with 15 bases separating them. Written as DNA, the CDR3 is TGTGCCAGCAGTGAAGCTGGCGACACGACGGGCTATGGCTACACCTTC. Translated, it gives CASSEAGDTTGYGYTF.

Many counts were recorded for this clonotype. The chain has TRBV5-5 and TRBJ1-1; unclear D gene. The CDR3 runs 13 residues. Trimming shortened V by 0 bases and J by 7 bases, and 10 bases separated the two germline ends. CDR1 is SGHKS, CDR2 YYEKEE, per germline (reference sequence). CDR3 nucleotides: TGTGCCAGCAGCTTGGGGGCAGAAATTGAAGCTTTCTTT. Protein sequence: CASSLGAEIEAFF.

This clonotype was seen only a few times. A much larger clone is a single base away; this may be a read error. This sequence joins TRBV5-1 and TRBJ2-5, with 7 bases aligning to TRBD2. This CDR3 comprises 13 residues. Germline values: CDR1 SGHRS, CDR2 YFSETQ. Here the CDR3 reads CASRTSFQATQYF. CDR3 sequence (DNA): TGCGCCAGCAGGACTAGCTTTCAAGCGACCCAGTACTTC.

This clonotype was seen many times. V and J are TRBV5-1 and TRBJ2-3, with 8 bases that match TRBD1. The germline CDR1 and CDR2 sequences are SGHRS and YFSETQ. This CDR3 has 17 amino acids. The V and J ends lost 3 bases and 0 bases, in that order; junction bases with no gene match: 9. CDR3: CASSYTLGQGSTDTQYF. Written as DNA, the CDR3 is TGCGCCAGCAGCTACACACTAGGACAGGGCAGCACAGATACGCAGTATTTT. Filled out from reference TRBV5-1 and TRBJ2-3, the complete variable domain reads KAGVTQTPRYLIKTRGQQVTLSCSPISGHRSVSWYQQTPGQGLQFLFEYFSETQRNKGNFPGRFSGRQFSNSRSEMNVSTLELGDSALYLCASSYTLGQGSTDTQYFGPGTRLTVL.